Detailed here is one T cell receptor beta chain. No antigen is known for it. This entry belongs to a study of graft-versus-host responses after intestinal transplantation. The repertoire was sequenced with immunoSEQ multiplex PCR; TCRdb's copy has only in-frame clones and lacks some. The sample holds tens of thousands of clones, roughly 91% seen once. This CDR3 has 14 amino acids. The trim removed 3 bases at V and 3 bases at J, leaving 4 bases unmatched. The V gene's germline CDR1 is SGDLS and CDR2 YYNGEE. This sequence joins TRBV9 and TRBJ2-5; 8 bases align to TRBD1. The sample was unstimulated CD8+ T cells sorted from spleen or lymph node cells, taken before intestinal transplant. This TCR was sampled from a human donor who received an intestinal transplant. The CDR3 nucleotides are TGTGCCAGCAGCGCCTGGACAGGGAAAGAGACCCAGTACTTC. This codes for CASSAWTGKETQYF. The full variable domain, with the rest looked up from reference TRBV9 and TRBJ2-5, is DSGVTQTPKHLITATGQRVTLRCSPRSGDLSVYWYQQSLDQGLQFLIQYYNGEERAKGNILERFSAQQFPDLHSELNLSSLELGDSALYFCASSAWTGKETQYFGPGTRLLVL.